This T cell receptor (beta chain) was found in a study of T-cell reconstitution after alpha-beta-depleted transplantation in children. TCRbeta library preparation incorporated unique molecular identifiers. TCRdb re-called the PCR reads through MiXCR, storing one row per CDR3 protein. The sample yields fewer than 350,000 distinct CDR3 sequences, around 10% seen once. In germline, CDR1 is MGHRA, CDR2 YSYEKL. This CDR3 spans 14 amino acids. The V end lost 0 bases, the J end lost 7 bases, and 11 bases lay between the germline ends. This clonotype appeared many times. V and J are TRBV4-1 and TRBJ2-3; possible D gene TRBD2, 5 bases. This material consisted of peripheral blood, taken 180 days after TCRalphabeta/CD19-depleted stem cell transplant. The receptor comes from a male patient aged 2 to 9 who had a stem cell transplant for chronic granulomatous disease, so the T cells may come from the graft donor. The CDR3 sequence: CASSQDWTSNTQYF. CDR3 sequence (DNA): TGCGCCAGCAGCCAAGATTGGACTTCAAATACGCAGTATTTT.